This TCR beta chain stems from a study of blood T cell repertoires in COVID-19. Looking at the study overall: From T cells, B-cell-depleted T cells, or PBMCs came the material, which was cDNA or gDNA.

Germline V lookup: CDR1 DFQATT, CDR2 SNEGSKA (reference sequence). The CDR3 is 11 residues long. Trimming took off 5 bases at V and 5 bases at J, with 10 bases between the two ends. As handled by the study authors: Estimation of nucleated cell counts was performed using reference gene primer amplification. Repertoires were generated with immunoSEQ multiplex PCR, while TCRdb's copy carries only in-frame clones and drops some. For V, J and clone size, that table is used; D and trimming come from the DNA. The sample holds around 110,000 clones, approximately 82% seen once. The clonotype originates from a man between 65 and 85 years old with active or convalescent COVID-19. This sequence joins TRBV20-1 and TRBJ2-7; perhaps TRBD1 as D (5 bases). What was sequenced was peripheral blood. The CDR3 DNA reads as TGCAGTGCTTCAGGGCGCGACGAGCAGTACTTC. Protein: CSASGRDEQYF.